This entry describes one TCR beta chain. This CDR3 comprises 15 residues. J gave up 5 bases and V 10 bases, and 11 bases lay outside the gene matches. Looked up from germline, CDR1 is LNHDA and CDR2 is SQIVND (reference sequence). Time point: persistent/refractory GD, antithyroid drugs over 5 years with positive TRAb. Construction of the TCR library relied on RNA isolated from PBMCs. EDTA tubes received approximately 9 milliliters of drawn peripheral blood. The data belong to a study of regulatory T cells in long-lasting Graves disease. Study as a whole: To qualify as persistent, Graves' disease required over 5 years of antithyroid drugs with positive TSH receptor antibodies.

Libraries of TCR beta came from iRepertoire HTBI primers plus Arm-PCR of CDR3 regions. Using its own MiXCR run on the multiplex PCR reads, TCRdb lists one record per CDR3 protein. The sample holds hundreds of thousands of distinct CDR3 sequences, 20% to 25% seen once. The specimen comprised peripheral blood mononuclear cells (PBMCs), sampled when the disease was refractory, from a patient treated with antithyroid drugs. The sequence was collected from a female donor with Graves disease. This sequence joins TRBV19 and TRBJ2-2; 9 bases align to TRBD1. CDR3 coding DNA: TGTGCCACGATAGGAAAGGGGACAGGGACCGGGGAGCTGTTTTTT. It codes for CATIGKGTGTGELFF. The full variable domain, in which reference TRBV19 and TRBJ2-2 provide the parts outside the CDR3, is DGGITQSPKYLFRKEGQNVTLSCEQNLNHDAMYWYRQDPGQGLRLIYYSQIVNDFQKGDIAEGYSVSREKKESFPLTVTSAQKNPTAFYLCATIGKGTGTGELFFGEGSRLTVL.